The 3 T cell receptor beta chains below come from one sample, sequenced in a study of cytomegalovirus exposure and HLA in healthy donors. The method was immunoSEQ multiplex PCR; TCRdb's version includes in-frame clones alone and lacks a portion of them. The sample records about 180,000 clones, 85% being singletons. Sequencing was performed on PBMCs. Every receptor here comes from a man between 18 and 35 years old in good health and CMV-seropositive.

The rearrangement uses TRBV5-6 and TRBJ2-5; no clear D. The germline CDR1 and CDR2 sequences are SGHDT and YYEEEE. V was trimmed by 2 bases and J by 1 base, leaving 9 bases between them. This CDR3 contains 14 residues. This CDR3 reads CASSLHSPQETQYF. In DNA, the CDR3 is TGTGCCAGCAGCTTACATAGCCCCCAAGAGACCCAGTACTTC.

This clone was seen only once. The chain has TRBV28 and TRBJ2-3; TRBD1 is a possible D gene (6 bases). V was shortened by 10 bases and J by 5 bases, with 19 bases between the two germline ends. This CDR3 is built from 14 residues. Germline loops: CDR1 MDHEN, CDR2 SYDVKM. In DNA, the CDR3 is TGTGCCACCCAGGGACACCTCCGTGGAGATACGCAGTATTTT. It encodes CATQGHLRGDTQYF.

The V gene is TRBV2, the J gene TRBJ2-1, with TRBD2 matching over 7 bases. V lost 2 bases, J lost 0 bases, and 4 bases stayed unmatched. The CDR3 runs 16 residues. Germline V gives CDR1 SNHLY, CDR2 FYNNEI. CDR3 sequence reads: CASSETGGSSYNEQFF. DNA of the CDR3: TGTGCCAGCAGTGAAACCGGGGGGAGCTCCTACAATGAGCAGTTCTTC.